Included here is one TCR beta chain sequence, with context. No antigen is known for it. One base away there is no much larger clone; base qualities are not given. TCRbeta CDR3 regions were amplified from genomic DNA using the immunoSEQ Assay, a bias-controlled multiplex PCR. In the original analysis: The number of nucleated cells in each sample was estimated by amplification of reference gene primers within the assay. Sequence reads were collapsed and filtered to measure the absolute abundance of every unique TCRbeta CDR3 rearrangement. Productive Simpson clonality was computed per sample as the square root of Simpson's diversity index over productive rearrangements. Not all clones reach the TCRdb copy of this immuneACCESS table, which keeps in-frame sequences only. Checked studies attribute under half of the gap to unresolved V genes and leave the rest unexplained. The V and J calls and clone size were taken over from that table, and D and trimming were inferred from the DNA. The sample has about 170,000 clones on record, around 81% of them singletons. The top ten constitute 11% of the sample.

This entry belongs to a study of blood T cell repertoires in COVID-19 (dated by TCRdb to 2019 to 2021). Study-level background: Collaborator samples came from the United States, Italy and Spain and covered acute and convalescent phases of COVID-19. Where available, HLA class I and class II types were obtained from metadata supplied by the sample provider rather than from assay-based typing. The repertoires were made available in a free public database intended to serve as a resource for research on the immune response to SARS-CoV-2. Deeply sampled blood TCRbeta repertoires from subjects exposed to, actively infected with, or recovered from COVID-19 were included in the dataset. The prospective study material was composed of cDNA or gDNA derived from T cells, B-cell-depleted T cells, or PBMCs. The samples were drawn from two sources: the first 160 participants of the ongoing ImmuneRACE study, and 1,254 subjects contributed by 6 global collaborators. A de-identified subject ID, COVID-19 status, age in years and sex were almost always included in the sample metadata.

Overall study outcomes, separate from this receptor: Clinical and demographic metadata were provided uncurated, with the amount varying by source and participant.

In the germline V gene (reference sequence), CDR1 corresponds to LNHDA and CDR2 to SQIVND. V was cut back by 6 bases and J by 7 bases, leaving a gap of 16 bases between them. Counted from cysteine to phenylalanine, this CDR3 has 15 amino acids. Solely the CDR3 DNA is kept, with 45 bases framed from the first base. Each collaborating institution followed its own protocols to collect whole blood in K2EDTA tubes. For TCRbeta analysis, collaborator samples were shipped as frozen whole blood, as isolated PBMCs, or as DNA extracted from either sample type. This chain joins TRBV19 to TRBJ1-6, with TRBD1 as a weak D call on 5 bases. Sequencing was done on a sample of peripheral blood. The sequence came from a man between 65 and 85 years old with active or convalescent COVID-19. For the CDR3, the sequence is CASRISAGSNSPLHF. The DNA sequence reads TGTGCCAGTAGAATAAGTGCAGGGTCGAATTCACCCCTCCACTTT.